The clone carrying this T cell receptor beta chain was seen just once. Antigen unknown. A minimum of 7 million PBMCs was isolated per sample. These data originate in a study of blood T cells in healthy people across ages. Study as a whole: Capture by template switching was about one barcoded beta molecule per two T cells. Study conclusions and caveats: Naive and antigen-experienced cells could not be conclusively compared, given unsorted PBMCs.

The germline CDR1 and CDR2 sequences are MGHDK and SYGVNS. The CDR3 is 15 amino acids. The authors ran a second PCR of about 6 to 11 cycles using a sample-barcoded 5' primer and a J-beta primer mix. Through a template-switch adaptor with 12 random nucleotides, each cDNA molecule received a tag. TCRdb re-derived calls from the 5' RACE reads in MiXCR, one entry per CDR3 protein. The sample has around 1.5 million distinct CDR3 sequences, approximately 59% seen once. V is TRBV25-1 and J is TRBJ2-5; possible D gene TRBD1, 6 bases. The J call is in doubt because the DNA end fits TRBJ2-7 better. The sample was blood. The receptor's source is a man between 18 and 29 years old in good health. CDR3 residues: CASEDSTVHPYEQYF. Here the CDR3 DNA reads TGTGCCAGCGAGGACAGTACGGTACATCCCTACGAGCAGTACTTC.